This T cell receptor beta chain was obtained from a study of blood T cell repertoires in COVID-19 (dated by TCRdb to the early 2020s). General notes on the study: Collaborator samples came from the United States, Italy and Spain and covered acute and convalescent phases of COVID-19. A freely available public database, intended as a resource for researchers studying the immune response to SARS-CoV-2, is where the repertoires were released. The material from the prospective study consisted of cDNA or gDNA derived from T cells, B-cell-depleted T cells, or PBMCs. The samples were drawn from the first 160 participants of the ongoing ImmuneRACE study and from 1,254 subjects provided by 6 global collaborators. Where available, HLA class I and class II types were taken from metadata supplied by the sample provider and were not determined by assay-based typing. The dataset comprised deeply sampled blood TCRbeta repertoires from subjects exposed to, actively infected with, or recovered from COVID-19. The sample metadata nearly always contained a de-identified subject ID, COVID-19 status, age in years and sex. Summary of the overall study and its limitations: How much clinical and demographic metadata was included differed by source and by participant, and the metadata was provided uncurated.

TCRbeta CDR3 regions were amplified from genomic DNA using the immunoSEQ Assay, a bias-controlled multiplex PCR. On the authors' methods: The number of nucleated cells in each sample was estimated by amplification of reference gene primers within the assay. Sequence reads were collapsed and filtered to measure the absolute abundance of every unique TCRbeta CDR3 rearrangement. Productive Simpson clonality was computed per sample as the square root of Simpson's diversity index over productive rearrangements. What TCRdb holds here is the immuneACCESS table cut down to in-frame rearrangements. Part of the clones is not present; checked against another copy, under half of the missing clones reflect an unresolved V gene, and the others are unexplained. That table is the source of V, J and clone size, and D and trimming were worked out from the DNA. In this sample the table shows some 62,000 clones, roughly 85% of which occur a single time. The top ten hold approximately 1.2% of the sample.

Spanning cysteine to phenylalanine, the CDR3 consists of 12 amino acids. Only the CDR3 part of the read is kept: 36 bases, read in frame from the first base. Trimming takes 10 bases from V and 3 bases from J, and the germline ends sit 11 bases apart. Each collaborating institution followed its own protocols to collect whole blood in K2EDTA tubes. For TCRbeta analysis, collaborator samples were shipped as frozen whole blood, as isolated PBMCs, or as DNA extracted from either sample type. Turning to this clone: The antigen this receptor binds is unknown. No qualities accompany the bases; no much larger clone lies one base away.

The sequenced material came from peripheral blood. The origin of this receptor is an elderly woman with acute or convalescent COVID-19. In this chain, TRBV12-3 or TRBV12-4 is recombined with TRBJ2-3, with an unclear D gene assignment. The nucleotides read TGTGCCACCGACTTCGGTACAGATACGCAGTATTTT. Its amino acids are CATDFGTDTQYF.